The T cell receptor beta chain under discussion was sequenced for a study of molecular identifiers for immune sequencing clone quantification. General observations from the study: Highly expanded clone sizes could end up underestimated if a barcode were shared by identical TCR molecules. Clonotypes topping 20 RNA copies carried over 98% of effector molecules but under 1% of naive ones.

TCRdb itself ran the PCR reads through MiXCR, one entry per CDR3 protein. Among about 640,000 distinct CDR3 sequences listed, about 20% were seen once. This clonotype was seen only a few times. The antigen remains undetermined. A CD8+CD4-CCR7+CD45RA+ phenotype served as the sorting definition for naive CD8 T cells. The ends lost 4 bases at V and 0 bases at J; junction bases unmatched: 5. CDR3 size: 16 residues. Germline V lookup: CDR1 SGHNT, CDR2 YYREEE (reference sequence). The rearrangement uses TRBV5-4 and TRBJ2-5; 11 positions agree with TRBD2. Sequencing used naive CD8+ T cells from blood, with Jurkat cell RNA spiked in. As to subset: FACS-sorted CD8+CD4-CCR7+CD45RA+ naive T cells. The clonotype comes from a human donor in good health. Some libraries in this study had Jurkat cell RNA spiked in. CDR3 amino acids: CASSPRGLADQETQYF. The CDR3 DNA sequence: TGTGCCAGCAGCCCTCGGGGACTAGCGGACCAAGAGACCCAGTACTTC.